The clone carrying this TCR beta chain was recorded many times. Its antigen is currently unknown. Trimming removed 7 bases at V and 8 bases at J, with 14 bases between. The CDR3 is 12 residues long. Germline V gene sequence: CDR1 MNHEY, CDR2 SVGAGI. The entry originates in a study of blood T cells in healthy people across ages. A second PCR of about 6 to 12 cycles used a sample-barcoded 5' primer and a J-beta primer mix. Tagging of each cDNA molecule was performed by a template-switch adaptor with 12 random nucleotides. Each CDR3 protein gets one entry after TCRdb re-called the 5' RACE reads with MiXCR. Of 750,000 or so distinct CDR3 sequences in the sample, 20% to 25% are singletons; the top ten hold 9.4%. Study findings and constraints: It was held that the diversity estimates obtained from one million T cells were underestimates.

This sample was shared with a second study, whose subject was T cells of mothers and their children. That source adds: Relative to unrelated pairs, biologically related mother-child dyads exhibited marginally greater, non-significant overlap.

This clonotype was obtained from a boy aged 5-17 years in good health. This sequence joins TRBV6-5 and TRBJ1-2; D possibly corresponds to TRBD1 (6 bases). The sample taken for sequencing was blood. The CDR3 nucleotides are TGTGCCAGCACCGGCCCGGGGGCCGGCTACACCTTC. It encodes CASTGPGAGYTF.